Below, 4 T cell receptor beta chains from the same sample are listed, as sequenced in a study of CD8 T cells in ankylosing spondylitis. MiXCR, run by TCRdb on the 5' RACE reads, gives a single entry per CDR3 protein. The table records about 160,000 distinct CDR3 sequences, around 17% of them present only once. The material sequenced was blood, either unsorted or a sorted T cell fraction (not recorded which). The receptors were sampled from a male donor with ankylosing spondylitis or in good health (not recorded which).

This clonotype was seen only a few times. The chain recombines TRBV5-1 with TRBJ2-7; D possibly uses TRBD1 or TRBD2 (5 bases each). Trimming left V 0 bases short and J 3 bases short, with 16 bases between. CDR3 length: 16 residues. Per germline, CDR1 SGHRS and CDR2 YFSETQ. The chain's CDR3 is CASSLASGRPVYEQYF. In DNA, the CDR3 is TGCGCCAGCAGCTTGGCCTCGGGACGGCCAGTCTACGAGCAGTACTTC.

The chain employs TRBV7-8 and TRBJ1-3; D unresolved. The V and J ends lost 5 bases and 0 bases respectively, with 8 bases between them. The CDR3 is made up of 14 amino acids. CDR1 SGHVS and CDR2 FQNEAQ come from the germline V gene. The CDR3 here is CASSPLGSGNTIYF. CDR3 DNA: TGTGCCAGCAGCCCACTTGGCTCTGGAAACACCATATATTTT.

The chain employs TRBV7-2 and TRBJ2-5; D unclear. The CDR3 is 12 amino acids. CDR1 is SGHTA and CDR2 is FQGNSA in the germline V gene. V dropped 5 bases and J dropped 7 bases, with 11 bases sitting between them. CDR3 region: CASSPESATQYF. The CDR3 nucleotides read TGTGCCAGCAGCCCAGAATCGGCGACCCAGTACTTC.

The table lists this clonotype with many counts. The V and J genes are TRBV20-1 and TRBJ2-5, with D possibly being TRBD1 (7 bases). V was cut by 5 bases and J by 4 bases, with 20 bases left in between. Germline assignment: CDR1 DFQATT and CDR2 SNEGSKA (reference sequence). CDR3 length: 15 amino acids. CDR3 amino acids: CSALTISGGGETQYF. CDR3 nucleotides: TGCAGTGCTTTAACCATTTCAGGGGGAGGAGAGACCCAGTACTTC.